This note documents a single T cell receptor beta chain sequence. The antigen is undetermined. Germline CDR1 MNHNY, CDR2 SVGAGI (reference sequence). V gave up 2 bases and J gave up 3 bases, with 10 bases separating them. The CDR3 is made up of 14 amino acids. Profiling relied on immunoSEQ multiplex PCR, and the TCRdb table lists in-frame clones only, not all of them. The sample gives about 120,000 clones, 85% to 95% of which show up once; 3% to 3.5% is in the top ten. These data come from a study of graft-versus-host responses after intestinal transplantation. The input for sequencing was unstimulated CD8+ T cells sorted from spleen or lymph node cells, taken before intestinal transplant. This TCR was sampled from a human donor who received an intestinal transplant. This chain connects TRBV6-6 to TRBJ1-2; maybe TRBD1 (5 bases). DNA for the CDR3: TGTGCCAGCAGTTACCGCCAGGGAGACTATGGCTACACCTTC. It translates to CASSYRQGDYGYTF.